This is a list of T cell receptor beta chains from one sample in a study of T cell responses to AZD1222 COVID-19 vaccine. Clones were sequenced by immunoSEQ multiplex PCR, and TCRdb holds only the in-frame ones, with some missing. The table lists tens of thousands of clones, over 70% of them singletons. The source was peripheral blood, collected on day 0 of AZD1222 vaccination. These receptors were taken from an adult in good health. Each CDR3 is given with its conserved first and last residue. A D gene is named only where the DNA matches it firmly. Clone size appears in some rows only: once, few, many, or a class for an expanded clone.

V gene: TRBV21-1
CDR3 length: 20
J gene: TRBJ1-6
D gene: NA
clone size: few
CDR3 protein: CASSKVDRDLGGSYNSPLHF
CDR3 DNA: TGTGCCAGCAGCAAAGTAGATAGGGACCTCGGGGGATCCTATAATTCACCCCTCCACTTT

V gene: TRBV5-1
CDR3 length: 15
J gene: TRBJ2-1
D gene: NA
clone size: NA
CDR3 protein: CASSTSGTDYNEQFF
CDR3 DNA: TGCGCCAGCAGCACGAGCGGGACAGACTACAATGAGCAGTTCTTC

V gene: TRBV15
CDR3 length: 16
J gene: TRBJ2-3
D gene: NA
clone size: NA
CDR3 protein: CATSRDLLASTDTQYF
CDR3 DNA: TGTGCCACCAGCAGAGATCTCCTAGCTTCCACAGATACGCAGTATTTT

V gene: TRBV5-1
CDR3 length: 16
J gene: TRBJ1-1
D gene: NA
clone size: NA
CDR3 protein: CASSFSTVPRNTEAFF
CDR3 DNA: TGCGCCAGCAGCTTTTCCACAGTCCCTCGGAACACTGAAGCTTTCTTT

V gene: TRBV4-3
CDR3 length: 14
J gene: TRBJ1-5
D gene: TRBD1
clone size: few
CDR3 protein: CASSPTGGAQPQHF
CDR3 DNA: TGCGCCAGCAGCCCGACAGGGGGCGCGCAGCCCCAGCATTTT

V gene: TRBV4-3
CDR3 length: 14
J gene: TRBJ2-1
D gene: TRBD1
clone size: NA
CDR3 protein: CASSPSDRYNEQFF
CDR3 DNA: TGCGCCAGCAGCCCTTCGGACAGGTACAATGAGCAGTTCTTC

V gene: TRBV7-9
CDR3 length: 15
J gene: TRBJ2-1
D gene: TRBD1
clone size: NA
CDR3 protein: CASSLAGQGAGEQFF
CDR3 DNA: TGTGCCAGCAGCTTAGCCGGGCAGGGGGCTGGGGAGCAGTTCTTC

V gene: TRBV6-1
CDR3 length: 14
J gene: TRBJ1-5
D gene: NA
clone size: NA
CDR3 protein: CASHSGTQNQPQHF
CDR3 DNA: TGTGCCAGCCATTCGGGGACCCAGAATCAGCCCCAGCATTTT

V gene: TRBV4-1
CDR3 length: 13
J gene: TRBJ1-5
D gene: NA
clone size: NA
CDR3 protein: CASSWAPNQPQHF
CDR3 DNA: TGCGCCAGCAGTTGGGCCCCCAATCAGCCCCAGCATTTT

V gene: TRBV5-1
CDR3 length: 15
J gene: TRBJ1-3
D gene: NA
clone size: once
CDR3 protein: CASSQGATGGNTIYF
CDR3 DNA: TGCGCCAGCAGCCAAGGGGCTACGGGGGGAAACACCATATATTTT

V gene: TRBV3-1/TRBV3-2
CDR3 length: 14
J gene: TRBJ1-4
D gene: NA
clone size: NA
CDR3 protein: CASSQAGSNEKLFF
CDR3 DNA: TGTGCCAGCAGCCAAGCAGGGTCCAATGAAAAACTGTTTTTT

V gene: TRBV4-3
CDR3 length: 15
J gene: TRBJ2-7
D gene: NA
clone size: NA
CDR3 protein: CASSQDKRGTYEQYF
CDR3 DNA: TGCGCCAGCAGCCAAGACAAGCGAGGGACCTACGAGCAGTACTTC

V gene: TRBV25-1
CDR3 length: 15
J gene: TRBJ1-4
D gene: TRBD1
clone size: NA
CDR3 protein: CASSELRTGGEKLFF
CDR3 DNA: TGTGCCAGCAGTGAATTACGGACAGGCGGCGAAAAACTGTTTTTT

V gene: TRBV4-1
CDR3 length: 15
J gene: TRBJ1-5
D gene: NA
clone size: NA
CDR3 protein: CASSQVGVSNQPQHF
CDR3 DNA: TGCGCCAGCAGCCAAGTTGGGGTGAGCAATCAGCCCCAGCATTTT

V gene: TRBV24-1
CDR3 length: 17
J gene: TRBJ1-6
D gene: TRBD1
clone size: NA
CDR3 protein: CATSEPRQGAHNSPLHF
CDR3 DNA: TGTGCCACCAGTGAACCGAGACAGGGGGCCCATAATTCACCCCTCCACTTT

V gene: TRBV4-3
CDR3 length: 17
J gene: TRBJ1-2
D gene: NA
clone size: NA
CDR3 protein: CASSQDRVQGSNYGYTF
CDR3 DNA: TGCGCCAGCAGCCAAGATCGGGTCCAAGGGTCCAACTATGGCTACACCTTC

V gene: TRBV3-1/TRBV3-2
CDR3 length: 14
J gene: TRBJ2-7
D gene: NA
clone size: NA
CDR3 protein: CASSQYQVSYEQYF
CDR3 DNA: TGTGCCAGCAGCCAATATCAAGTAAGCTACGAGCAGTACTTC

V gene: TRBV29-1
CDR3 length: 14
J gene: TRBJ2-3
D gene: NA
clone size: NA
CDR3 protein: CSVVGAASTDTQYF
CDR3 DNA: TGCAGCGTTGTGGGGGCCGCTAGCACAGATACGCAGTATTTT

V gene: TRBV27
CDR3 length: 15
J gene: TRBJ2-2
D gene: NA
clone size: NA
CDR3 protein: CASSLRGVDTGELFF
CDR3 DNA: TGTGCCAGCAGTTTAAGAGGGGTCGACACCGGGGAGCTGTTTTTT

V gene: TRBV25-1
CDR3 length: 15
J gene: TRBJ2-7
D gene: TRBD1
clone size: once
CDR3 protein: CASSEVLGTGREQYF
CDR3 DNA: TGTGCCAGCAGTGAGGTGTTGGGGACAGGGCGCGAGCAGTACTTC

V gene: TRBV2
CDR3 length: 15
J gene: TRBJ1-5
D gene: TRBD1
clone size: NA
CDR3 protein: CASRGQGKGGQPQHF
CDR3 DNA: TGTGCCAGCAGGGGACAGGGTAAGGGAGGTCAGCCCCAGCATTTT

V gene: TRBV6-1
CDR3 length: 16
J gene: TRBJ2-7
D gene: NA
clone size: NA
CDR3 protein: CASSDISGAGAYEQYF
CDR3 DNA: TGTGCCAGCAGTGATATATCGGGGGCAGGGGCCTACGAGCAGTACTTC

V gene: TRBV7-2
CDR3 length: 15
J gene: TRBJ1-5
D gene: TRBD1
clone size: NA
CDR3 protein: CASSKTGDHNQPQHF
CDR3 DNA: TGTGCCAGCAGCAAGACAGGGGATCACAATCAGCCCCAGCATTTT

V gene: TRBV7-2
CDR3 length: 15
J gene: TRBJ1-2
D gene: NA
clone size: NA
CDR3 protein: CASSLLTVTNYGYTF
CDR3 DNA: TGTGCCAGCAGCTTATTGACAGTCACTAACTATGGCTACACCTTC

V gene: TRBV19
CDR3 length: 14
J gene: TRBJ1-1
D gene: NA
clone size: NA
CDR3 protein: CASSTGPLNTEAFF
CDR3 DNA: TGTGCCAGTAGTACAGGACCGTTGAACACTGAAGCTTTCTTT

V gene: TRBV28
CDR3 length: 12
J gene: TRBJ1-2
D gene: NA
clone size: few
CDR3 protein: CASTTSWRGYTF
CDR3 DNA: TGTGCCAGCACTACCTCTTGGAGAGGCTACACCTTC